This TCR beta chain was obtained from a study of shared clonotypes between healthy human individuals. All donors were Caucasian adults living in Nashville, Tennessee. Sequenced by immunoSEQ multiplex PCR; TCRdb stores in-frame clones only, minus some. The sample includes about 2.3 million clones, approximately 93% seen only once; the top ten take about 0.39%. Concerning this clone: Within the sample, other DNA sequences also encode this same CDR3.

This clonotype originated in a man aged 18 to 29 in good health. Some clones in this sample may be carry-over from other donors' samples. Sequenced material: naive CD4+ T cells from PBMCs. Subset reported: CD45RA+ positively selected.

This CDR3 reads CASSLGLAGPYNEQFF. CDR3 nucleotides: TGCGCCAGCAGCTTGGGCCTAGCGGGCCCCTACAATGAGCAGTTCTTC. The chain links TRBV5-1 to TRBJ2-1; 8 positions match TRBD2. V shed 0 bases, J shed 2 bases, and the junction held 4 bases outside the gene matches. The CDR3 is made up of 16 amino acids. Germline-derived CDR1 and CDR2 are SGHRS and YFSETQ.